This TCR beta chain derives from a study of shared clonotypes between healthy human individuals (dated by TCRdb to the early 2020s). Study-wide context: A few men and a couple of women, aged 18 to 49 years, made up the cohort. For each donor, CD4 naive and CD4 memory were each given three plates, CD8 naive was given two plates, and CD8 memory was given one plate. Blood TCR repertoires of a handful of healthy adults were deeply sequenced to estimate repertoire size and the extent of clonotype sharing between individuals. To increase sequencing depth and limit assay-specific biases, different laboratories used diverse techniques to prepare libraries and sequence TCR repertoires. Between about 0.8 and 9 billion PBMCs per donor were obtained by leukapheresis. Study-wide findings and limitations: Clonotypes shared by all four sorted-subset donors showed higher generation probabilities than non-shared clonotypes. About 5% of naive CD4, 3.5% of naive CD8, 2.3% of memory CD4, and less than 0.45% of memory CD8 clonotypes were shared across several donors. Sampling was restricted to blood, and TCR repertoires in tissue are likely to differ from TCR repertoires in blood. The genetic and exposure-history diversity represented was limited by the small number of donors. Rarefaction of sorted-subset datasets indicated incomplete sequencing despite the large sequencing depth. Naive subsets generally had larger estimated clonotype richness than memory subsets did. Pairwise subsampling indicated that sequencing depth was expected to affect the degree of clonotype sharing among donors.

With respect to this clone: Its antigen is currently not known. No much larger clonotype is one base removed from it; base qualities were not supplied.

Donors were healthy HIV-negative adults with no recently reported acute infections or vaccinations. All donors were Caucasian adults living in Nashville, Tennessee, USA. Magnetic negative selection was used to enrich CD4+ T cells, after which naive cells were positively selected on CD45RA and the negative fraction became the memory subset. After blood collection by leukapheresis, PBMCs were isolated using Ficoll-Histopaque density gradient centrifugation and then cryopreserved in the vapor phase of liquid nitrogen. Analytical flow cytometry was used to check the purity and quantity of each magnetically sorted T cell population. Genomic DNA was isolated from every sorted fraction and measured by UV absorbance on a Nanodrop 2000c. Using the deep immunoSEQ assay, TCR CDR3 regions were amplified from genomic DNA by multiplex PCR. Genomic DNA extracted from each cell subset was distributed evenly over all wells of several immunoSEQ 96-well plates, and each plate served as one replicate. For sorted subsets, 200 to 250 ng of genomic DNA, equivalent to 25,000 to 35,000 T cell genomes, went into each replicate PCR. Purified libraries were measured with a Qubit 3.0 fluorometer, size-checked on a Bioanalyzer 2100, and measured again with the KAPA Library Quantification kit. Every immunoSEQ 96-well plate was sequenced on a dedicated single-read 150-cycle Illumina NextSeq 550 flow cell. The authors' pipeline ran thus. Because only junctional sequences without quality scores were contained in the immunoSEQ output, filtering matching that applied to full-length reads could not be performed. Sequences were annotated with PyIR, a Python wrapper for IgBLAST v1.9, and V/J genes and CDR3 were assigned using IMGT germline references. Reads were filtered out if the reads had weak V/J assignments (E-value above 1e-6), no CDR3, stop codons, out-of-frame junctions, or ambiguous translated residues. V3J clonotypes were defined as sequences sharing the same inferred V gene, J gene, and CDR3 amino acid sequence. Percentage overlap between repertoires was computed as shared unique clonotypes divided by the size of the smaller repertoire. RTK rarefaction, the Chao1 estimator, and Recon v2.1 estimates of unobserved clonotypes were used to assess repertoire richness. OLGA was used to compute generation probabilities for all TCRbeta clonotypes that the gDNA method yielded from four donors. The clones in this table, taken by TCRdb from immuneACCESS, are in-frame only. Not every clone is retained; where verified, under half of the shortfall comes from an unresolved V gene, and the cause of the rest is unknown. V, J and clone size reflect that table, while D and trimming were determined from the DNA. The sample table shows about 680,000 clones, and 73% are seen once. Roughly 2% of the sample is taken by the ten largest.

Sequenced material: memory CD4+ T cells sorted from blood. The cell subset or site tag for this specimen amounts to: CD45RA-negative fraction. This TCR derives from a woman aged 25 to 45 in good health.

The CDR3 here reads CATRLAGETQYF. The sequenced DNA is TGTGCCACCAGACTAGCGGGAGAGACCCAGTACTTC. Recombination joined TRBV2 with TRBJ2-5, with TRBD2 identical over 10 junction bases. The CDR3 goes from the cysteine to the phenylalanine over 12 residues. CDR3 DNA only is kept here, 36 bases in frame from base 1. Trimming removed 10 bases from V and 4 bases from J; the gene matches leave 3 bases unexplained. The germline V gene gives CDR1 as SNHLY and CDR2 as FYNNEI.